In its sample, the clone carrying this TCR beta chain was seen a few times. What it recognizes is unknown. The CDR3 sequence is 13 residues long. Per the germline V gene, CDR1 is LNHDA and CDR2 is SQIVND (reference sequence). Trimming removed 3 bases at V and 0 bases at J, with 6 bases between. This record comes from a study of identical twins. Study-level results: Beta out-of-frame sequences displayed a weaker excess of sharing between twins.

TCRdb independently ran MiXCR on the 5' RACE reads; one entry per CDR3 protein. The sample consists of roughly 690,000 distinct CDR3 sequences, around 5.7% of them appearing once. The sample taken for sequencing was naive T cells sorted from blood. The sequence came from a man aged 18 to 29 in good health. This chain links TRBV19 with TRBJ2-7; D not resolved. CDR3 amino acids: CASSIGSSYEQYF. As DNA, the CDR3 is TGTGCCAGTAGTATTGGCAGCTCCTACGAGCAGTACTTC. Complete variable domain (other parts from reference TRBV19 and TRBJ2-7): DGGITQSPKYLFRKEGQNVTLSCEQNLNHDAMYWYRQDPGQGLRLIYYSQIVNDFQKGDIAEGYSVSREKKESFPLTVTSAQKNPTAFYLCASSIGSSYEQYFGPGTRLTVT.